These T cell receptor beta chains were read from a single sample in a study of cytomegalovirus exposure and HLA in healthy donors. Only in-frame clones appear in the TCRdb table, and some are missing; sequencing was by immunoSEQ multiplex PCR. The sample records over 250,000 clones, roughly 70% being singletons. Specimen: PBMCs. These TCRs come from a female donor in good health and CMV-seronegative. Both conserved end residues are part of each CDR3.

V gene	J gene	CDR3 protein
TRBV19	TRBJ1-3	CASSWAEGSGNTIYF
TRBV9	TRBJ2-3	CASSVALAGATDTQYF
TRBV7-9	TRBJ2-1	CASSWGGGNEQFF
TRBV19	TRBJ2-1	CASSTRLSYNEQFF
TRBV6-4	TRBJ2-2	CGRGAGGKNTGELFF
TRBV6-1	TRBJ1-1	CASSIWANTEAFF
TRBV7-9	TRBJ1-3	CASSLGSGGISSGNTIYF
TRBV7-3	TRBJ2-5	CASSYGAQETQYF
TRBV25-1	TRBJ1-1	CASSAPGRHATEAFF
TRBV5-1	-	CASSQGHGPYEQYF
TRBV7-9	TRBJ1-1	CASSPTGGTEAFF
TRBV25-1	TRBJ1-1	CASRDRSAEAFF
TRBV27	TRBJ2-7	CASSFLGVGYEQYF
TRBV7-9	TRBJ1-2	CSSSLAPRYYTF
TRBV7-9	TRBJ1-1	CSSSLGDSLKAFF
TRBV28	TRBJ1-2	CASGLLGYGYTF
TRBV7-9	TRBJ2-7	CSSSSSSGMSSYEQYF
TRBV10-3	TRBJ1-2	CAISVQGRANYGYTF
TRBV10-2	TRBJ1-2	CASRGTGLNYGYTF
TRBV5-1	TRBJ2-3	CASSSELAGLTDTQYF
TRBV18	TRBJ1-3	CASSLTDRGFGGNTIYF
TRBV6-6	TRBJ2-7	CASSRPTSGSYEQYF
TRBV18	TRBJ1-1	CASSPTGWNTEAFF
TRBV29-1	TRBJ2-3	CSVGGTAQRGTDTQYF
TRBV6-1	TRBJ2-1	CASSEALAGQREQFF
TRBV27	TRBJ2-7	CASMGPRRDRGPEQYF
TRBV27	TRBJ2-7	CASSLGLGSSYEQYF
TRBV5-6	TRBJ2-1	CASSPGTSGFHNEQFF
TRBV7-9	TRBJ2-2	CASSFRTGANTGELFF
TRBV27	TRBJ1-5	CASGTGDKPQHF
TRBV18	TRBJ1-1	CASSPPSVNTEAFF
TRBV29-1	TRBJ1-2	CSVVPGQGRNYGYTF
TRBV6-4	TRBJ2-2	CASSDSGETGELFF
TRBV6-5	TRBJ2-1	CASSVTGGYNEQFF